This T cell receptor beta chain was found in a study of cytomegalovirus exposure and HLA in healthy donors. The PCR made use of 60 Vbeta and 13 Jbeta primers. As originally analysed: There were about 80 million unique TCR beta chains by a later count, and approximately 12 million of them were shared. The table came from immunoSEQ multiplex PCR; TCRdb's copy has only in-frame clones and leaves some out. The DNA was the basis for D and trimming; V, J and clone size are from that table. Of 190,000 or so clones listed, less than 85% are singletons. CDR1 SGHRS and CDR2 YFSETQ come from the germline V gene. V dropped 4 bases and J dropped 7 bases, with 23 bases sitting between them. CDR3 size: 16 residues. Remarks on this clone: Its antigen is not known.

The study's findings and limits: Evidence from a later analysis indicated that most CMV-associated TCR beta chains looked HLA-restricted. In a later analysis, parvovirus B19, influenza, CMV and Epstein-Barr virus appeared linked to several top co-occurrence clusters. Cytomegalovirus association was assigned to approximately 160 TCR beta chains.

The rearrangement joins TRBV5-1 to TRBJ1-1; D possibly corresponds to TRBD1 (6 bases). This clonotype was sampled from a boy aged 5-17 years in good health and CMV-seronegative. Sequencing input: PBMCs. CDR3: CASSLGVLGGSSEAFF. The CDR3 DNA is TGCGCCAGCAGCCTCGGTGTCTTAGGGGGTTCTAGTGAAGCTTTCTTT.